This T cell receptor (beta chain) was sequenced for a study of PD-1 blockade in classical Hodgkin lymphoma. Turning to the study itself: The patients were dosed with nivolumab 3 mg/kg, infused intravenously every 2 weeks. General observations from the study: Prior to therapy, complete responders displayed diversity much like that of newly diagnosed patients. By C4D1, CD4+ diversity increased significantly, especially in complete responders.

Each patient relapsed following autologous stem cell transplantation, and prior brentuximab vedotin exposure differed. The V and J ends lost 3 bases and 2 bases, in that order; junction bases with no gene match: 6. This CDR3 is 15 amino acids long. Germline-derived CDR1 and CDR2 are SGHAT and FQNNGV. Turning to this clone: Its antigen remains unknown.

Some clones are missing from TCRdb's copy, which holds only in-frame ones; the method was immunoSEQ multiplex PCR. There are tens of thousands of clones in the sample; roughly 70% occur only once, and 20% to 25% lies in the top ten. Material: peripheral blood mononuclear cells (PBMCs), obtained at baseline. The receptor comes from a human donor with classical Hodgkin lymphoma. The V call is TRBV11-2, the J call TRBJ2-7, with 8 nucleotides matching TRBD1. The CDR3 bases are TGTGCCAGCAGCTTTGCCGGGACAGGCCCCTACGAGCAGTACTTC. Amino acids: CASSFAGTGPYEQYF.